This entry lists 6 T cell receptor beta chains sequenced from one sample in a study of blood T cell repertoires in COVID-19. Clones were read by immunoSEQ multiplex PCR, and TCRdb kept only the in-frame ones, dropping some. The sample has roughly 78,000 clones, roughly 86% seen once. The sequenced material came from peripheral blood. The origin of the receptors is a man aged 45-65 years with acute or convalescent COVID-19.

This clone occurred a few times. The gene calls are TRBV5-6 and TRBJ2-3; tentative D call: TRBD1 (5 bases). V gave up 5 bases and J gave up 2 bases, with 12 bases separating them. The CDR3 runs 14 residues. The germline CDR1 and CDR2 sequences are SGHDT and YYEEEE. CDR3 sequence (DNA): TGTGCCAGCAGGCCGTGGGGCCTCACAGATACGCAGTATTTT. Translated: CASRPWGLTDTQYF.

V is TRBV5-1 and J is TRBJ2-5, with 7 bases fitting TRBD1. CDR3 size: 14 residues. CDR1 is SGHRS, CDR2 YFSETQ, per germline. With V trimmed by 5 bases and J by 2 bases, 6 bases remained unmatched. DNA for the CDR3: TGCGCCAGCAGACCCGGACAGGTGCAAGAGACCCAGTACTTC. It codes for CASRPGQVQETQYF.

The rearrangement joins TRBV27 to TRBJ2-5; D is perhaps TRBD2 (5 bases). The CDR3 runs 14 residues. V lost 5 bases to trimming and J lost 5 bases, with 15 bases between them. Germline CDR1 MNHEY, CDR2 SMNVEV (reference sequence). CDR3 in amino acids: CASSKRISGETQYF. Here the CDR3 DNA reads TGTGCCAGCAGTAAGCGGATCTCGGGGGAGACCCAGTACTTC.

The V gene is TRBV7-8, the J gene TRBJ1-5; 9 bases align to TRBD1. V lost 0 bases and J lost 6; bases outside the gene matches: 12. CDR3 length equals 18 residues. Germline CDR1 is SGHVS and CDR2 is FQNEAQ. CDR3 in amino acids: CASSLASTGGASSQPQHF. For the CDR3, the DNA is TGTGCCAGCAGCTTAGCGTCGACAGGGGGTGCGTCAAGTCAGCCCCAGCATTTT. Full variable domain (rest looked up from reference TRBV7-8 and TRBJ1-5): GAGVSQSPRYKVAKRGQDVALRCDPISGHVSLFWYQQALGQGPEFLTYFQNEAQLDKSGLPSDRFFAERPEGSVSTLKIQRTQQEDSAVYLCASSLASTGGASSQPQHFGDGTRLSIL.

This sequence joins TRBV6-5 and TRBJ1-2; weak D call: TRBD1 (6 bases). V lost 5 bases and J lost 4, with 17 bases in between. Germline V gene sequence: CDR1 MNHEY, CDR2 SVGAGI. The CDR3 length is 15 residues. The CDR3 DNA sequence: TGTGCCAGCAGTAAAACAGGGTCCGTCATCTATGGCTACACCTTC. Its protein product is CASSKTGSVIYGYTF.

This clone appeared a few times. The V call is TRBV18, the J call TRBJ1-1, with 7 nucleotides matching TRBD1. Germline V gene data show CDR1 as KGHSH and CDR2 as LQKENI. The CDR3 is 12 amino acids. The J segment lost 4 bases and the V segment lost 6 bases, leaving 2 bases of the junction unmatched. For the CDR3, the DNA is TGTGCCAGCTCGAGACAGGGCACTGAAGCTTTCTTT. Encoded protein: CASSRQGTEAFF.